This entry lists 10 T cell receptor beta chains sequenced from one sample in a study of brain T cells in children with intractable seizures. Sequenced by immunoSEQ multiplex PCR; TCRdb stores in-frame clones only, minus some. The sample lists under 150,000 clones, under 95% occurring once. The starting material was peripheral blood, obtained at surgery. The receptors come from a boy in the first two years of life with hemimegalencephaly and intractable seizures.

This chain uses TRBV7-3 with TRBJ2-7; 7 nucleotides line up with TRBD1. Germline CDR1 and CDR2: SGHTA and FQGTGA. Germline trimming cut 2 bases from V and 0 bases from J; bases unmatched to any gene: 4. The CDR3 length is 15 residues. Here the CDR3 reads CASSLFGDSSYEQYF. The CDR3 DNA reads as TGTGCCAGCAGCTTATTTGGGGACAGCTCCTACGAGCAGTACTTC.

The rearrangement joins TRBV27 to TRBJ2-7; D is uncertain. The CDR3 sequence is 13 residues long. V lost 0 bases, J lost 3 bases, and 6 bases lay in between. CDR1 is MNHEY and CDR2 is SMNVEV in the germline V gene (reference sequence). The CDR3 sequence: CASSLSESYEQYF. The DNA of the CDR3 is TGTGCCAGCAGTTTATCAGAGAGCTACGAGCAGTACTTC.

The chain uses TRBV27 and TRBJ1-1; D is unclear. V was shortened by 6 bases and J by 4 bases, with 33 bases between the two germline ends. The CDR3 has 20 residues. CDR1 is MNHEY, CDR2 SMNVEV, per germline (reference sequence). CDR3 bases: TGTGCCAGCAGCCCAAACCTTCCAACATGGGGTGAGTGGATGAGCACTGAAGCTTTCTTT. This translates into CASSPNLPTWGEWMSTEAFF.

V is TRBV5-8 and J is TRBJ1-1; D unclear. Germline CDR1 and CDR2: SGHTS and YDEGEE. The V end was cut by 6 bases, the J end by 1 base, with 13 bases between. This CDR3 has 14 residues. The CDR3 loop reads CASNGRTGNTEAFF. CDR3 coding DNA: TGTGCCAGCAACGGACGGACGGGGAACACTGAAGCTTTCTTT. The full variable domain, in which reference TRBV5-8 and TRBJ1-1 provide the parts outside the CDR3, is EAGVTQSPTHLIKTRGQQATLRCSPISGHTSVYWYQQALGLGLQFLLWYDEGEERNRGNFPPRFSGRQFPNYSSELNVNALELEDSALYLCASNGRTGNTEAFFGQGTRLTVV.

CDR3: CASSLGDPSSYNSPLHF. The CDR3 DNA reads TGTGCCAGCAGCTTAGGGGACCCTAGCTCCTATAATTCACCCCTCCACTTT. The chain has TRBV7-9 and TRBJ1-6; D is perhaps TRBD1 (5 bases). CDR3 length: 17 residues. Looked up from germline, CDR1 is SEHNR and CDR2 is FQNEAQ (reference sequence). V was cut by 1 base and J by 0 bases, with 10 bases left in between. The entire variable domain, with the rest obtained from reference TRBV7-9 and TRBJ1-6, is as follows: DTGVSQNPRHKITKRGQNVTFRCDPISEHNRLYWYRQTLGQGPEFLTYFQNEAQLEKSRLLSDRFSAERPKGSFSTLEIQRTEQGDSAMYLCASSLGDPSSYNSPLHFGNGTRLTVT.

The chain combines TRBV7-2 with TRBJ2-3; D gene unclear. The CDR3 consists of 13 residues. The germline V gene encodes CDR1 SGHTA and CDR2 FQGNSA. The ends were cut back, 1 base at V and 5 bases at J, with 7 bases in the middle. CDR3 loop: CASSLDGLDTQYF. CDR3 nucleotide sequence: TGTGCCAGCAGCTTAGACGGCTTAGATACGCAGTATTTT. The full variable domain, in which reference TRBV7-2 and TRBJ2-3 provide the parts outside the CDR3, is GAGVSQSPSNKVTEKGKDVELRCDPISGHTALYWYRQSLGQGLEFLIYFQGNSAPDKSGLPSDRFSAERTGGSVSTLTIQRTQQEDSAVYLCASSLDGLDTQYFGPGTRLTVL.

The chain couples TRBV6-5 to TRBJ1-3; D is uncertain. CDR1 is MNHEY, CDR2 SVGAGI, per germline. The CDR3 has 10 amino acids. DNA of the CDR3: TGTGCGGCGACTGGAAACACCATATATTTT. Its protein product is CAATGNTIYF.

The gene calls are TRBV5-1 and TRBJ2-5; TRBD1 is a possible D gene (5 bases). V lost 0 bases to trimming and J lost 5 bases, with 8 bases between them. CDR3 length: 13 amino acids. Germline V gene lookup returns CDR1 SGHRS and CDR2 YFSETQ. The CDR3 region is CASSLGGGETQYF. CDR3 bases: TGCGCCAGCAGCTTGGGGGGCGGTGAGACCCAGTACTTC. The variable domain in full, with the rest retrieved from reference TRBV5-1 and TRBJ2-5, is KAGVTQTPRYLIKTRGQQVTLSCSPISGHRSVSWYQQTPGQGLQFLFEYFSETQRNKGNFPGRFSGRQFSNSRSEMNVSTLELGDSALYLCASSLGGGETQYFGPGTRLLVL.

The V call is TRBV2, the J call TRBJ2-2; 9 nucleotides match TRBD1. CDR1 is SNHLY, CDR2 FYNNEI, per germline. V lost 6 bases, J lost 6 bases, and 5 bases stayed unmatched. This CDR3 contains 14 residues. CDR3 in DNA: TGTGCCAGCAGCGGACAGGGGCGGGCCGGGGAGCTGTTTTTT. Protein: CASSGQGRAGELFF.

The CDR3 is CATRTTGDYGYTF. CDR3 coding DNA: TGTGCCACCAGGACGACAGGGGACTATGGCTACACCTTC. The chain carries TRBV15 and TRBJ1-2; 8 bases match TRBD1. V gave up 6 bases and J gave up 3 bases; unmatched junction bases: 3. This CDR3 contains 13 residues. CDR1 is LNHNV and CDR2 is YYDKDF in the germline V gene (reference sequence).